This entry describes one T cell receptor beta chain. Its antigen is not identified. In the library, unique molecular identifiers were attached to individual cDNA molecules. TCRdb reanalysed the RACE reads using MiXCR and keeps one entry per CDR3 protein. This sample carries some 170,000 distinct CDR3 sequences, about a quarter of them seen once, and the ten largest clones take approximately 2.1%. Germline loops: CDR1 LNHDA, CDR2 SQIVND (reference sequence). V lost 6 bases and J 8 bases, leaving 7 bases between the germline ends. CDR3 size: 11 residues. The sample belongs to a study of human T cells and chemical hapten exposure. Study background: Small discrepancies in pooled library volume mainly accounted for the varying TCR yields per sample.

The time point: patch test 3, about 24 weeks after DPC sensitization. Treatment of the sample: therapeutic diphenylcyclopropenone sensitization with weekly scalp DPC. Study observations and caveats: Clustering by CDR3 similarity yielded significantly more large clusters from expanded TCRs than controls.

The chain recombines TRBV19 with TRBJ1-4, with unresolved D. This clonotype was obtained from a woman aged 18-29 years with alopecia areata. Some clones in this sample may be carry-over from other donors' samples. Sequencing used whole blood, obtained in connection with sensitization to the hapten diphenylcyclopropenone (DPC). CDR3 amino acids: CASRREEKLFF. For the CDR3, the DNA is TGTGCCAGTAGGCGCGAGGAAAAACTGTTTTTT.